Below are 10 T cell receptor beta chains sequenced from a single sample in a study of T-cell memory formation after mild COVID-19 (dated by TCRdb to the early 2020s). Libraries were prepared through 5' RACE. Sequencer: Illumina NovaSeq 6000. In TCRdb, the public reads were trimmed at Q25 with fastp and aligned with MiXCR, with productive beta chains retained. Rows are combined by CDR3 protein, so each entry shows the most common genes and DNA. For this sample the table gives over 130,000 distinct CDR3 sequences, of which around 15% were detected only once. The ten top clones hold around 30% of the sample. Input material: PBMCs or a T cell subset sorted from them (not recorded which). The receptors come from an adult woman who had mild COVID-19 (a few samples of this study predate the infection). The sample titles of this study are shuffled in the database, so cell type and time point are left out; the donor was told from shared clones.

V gene TRBV6-1 combines with J gene TRBJ2-7; D assignment may be TRBD1 or TRBD2 (6 bases each). V lost 2 bases, J lost 2 bases, and 13 bases lay in between. Germline V gene sequence: CDR1 MNHNS, CDR2 SASEGT. This CDR3 comprises 15 residues. The CDR3 coding sequence is TGTGCCAGCAGTGAACCCCCGGGGGCCACCTACGAGCAGTACTTC. Protein sequence: CASSEPPGATYEQYF.

V gene TRBV4-1 combines with J gene TRBJ2-3, with TRBD2 identical over 8 bases. The germline gives CDR1 MGHRA, CDR2 YSYEKL. V lost 4 bases and J lost 2; bases outside the gene matches: 11. CDR3 size: 17 residues. CDR3 sequence: CASSRSLTGGITDTQYF. The DNA for the CDR3 is TGCGCCAGCAGCCGATCCCTAACGGGGGGGATCACAGATACGCAGTATTTT.

This clonotype has a handful of counts. The chain employs TRBV10-3 and TRBJ1-1, with D possibly matching TRBD1 (5 bases). The CDR3 totals 15 residues. CDR1 is ENHRY, CDR2 SYGVKD, per germline. Trimming took off 4 bases at V and 11 bases at J, with 23 bases between the two ends. The CDR3 DNA is TGTGCCATCAGTGCCGACACAGGACGGTCCCCTGGGGCTTTCTTT. Amino acids: CAISADTGRSPGAFF.

This rearrangement joins TRBV2 to TRBJ2-5; D gene ambiguous. Germline CDR1 and CDR2: SNHLY and FYNNEI. Trimming took off 3 bases at V and 1 base at J, with 15 bases between the two ends. This CDR3 comprises 16 residues. The CDR3 region has the DNA TGTGCCAGCAGTGACCCCGCCGGACGGTCCCAAGAGACCCAGTACTTC. Translation: CASSDPAGRSQETQYF.

The sample holds many counts of this clonotype. The chain carries TRBV20-1 and TRBJ2-1; the D gene is possibly TRBD2 (6 bases). V lost 3 bases and J 5 bases, leaving 14 bases between the germline ends. Germline V gives CDR1 DFQATT, CDR2 SNEGSKA (reference sequence). This CDR3 region has 14 residues. The CDR3 sequence is CSARGGSENNEQFF. The DNA of the CDR3 is TGCAGTGCTAGGGGGGGTAGCGAGAACAATGAGCAGTTCTTC.

V and J are TRBV7-9 and TRBJ2-1; 9 nucleotides agree with TRBD1. This CDR3 contains 16 residues. Looked up from germline, CDR1 is SEHNR and CDR2 is FQNEAQ (reference sequence). Losses at the gene ends were 5 bases for V and 6 bases for J; bases not matched to a gene: 11. The CDR3 DNA sequence: TGTGCCAGCAGCCCCCCTCGGACAGGGGCCACCAATGAGCAGTTCTTC. Its protein is CASSPPRTGATNEQFF.

The genes are TRBV7-6 and TRBJ2-3; a weak D match, TRBD1 (7 bases). The V and J ends lost 3 bases and 2 bases respectively, with 24 bases between them. This CDR3 contains 19 residues. In germline, CDR1 is SGHVS, CDR2 FNYEAQ. In DNA form, the CDR3 reads TGTGCCAGCAGCTTTAGTGAGGCAGGGGGGACAGAGGTCACAGATACGCAGTATTTT. Translation: CASSFSEAGGTEVTDTQYF.

This clonotype was counted between two and nine times. The rearrangement joins TRBV7-2 to TRBJ2-3, with TRBD2 matching over 9 bases. The CDR3 runs to 15 residues. The V gene end was trimmed by 2 bases and the J gene end by 2 bases; junction bases not matched to a gene: 2. The germline CDR1 and CDR2 sequences are SGHTA and FQGNSA. Here the CDR3 reads CASSLLAGYTDTQYF. CDR3 DNA sequence: TGTGCCAGCAGCTTACTAGCGGGATACACAGATACGCAGTATTTT.

This clonotype was seen many times. The V call is TRBV2, the J call TRBJ2-1; TRBD1 aligns across 8 bases. The CDR3 has 12 amino acids. V trimming: 9 bases; J trimming: 12 bases; junction bases outside the gene matches: 10. Germline CDR1 is SNHLY and CDR2 is FYNNEI. The CDR3 nucleotides are TGTGCCAGTGGGGACAGGACCGTTGGGCAGTTCTTC. Translated: CASGDRTVGQFF.

The chain couples TRBV12-3 or TRBV12-4 to TRBJ1-4; tentatively, D is TRBD1 (5 bases). V was trimmed by 3 bases and J by 6 bases, leaving 20 bases between them. The CDR3 consists of 17 residues. The DNA for the CDR3 is TGTGCCAGCAGTTTTGTTTCTGGGGACTGGGAGGATGAAAAACTGTTTTTT. It yields the protein CASSFVSGDWEDEKLFF.